The rows below give T cell receptor beta chains drawn from one sample of a study of graft-versus-host responses after intestinal transplantation. This table comes from immunoSEQ multiplex PCR, and its TCRdb copy is limited to in-frame clones, with some not included. Of about 37,000 clones in the sample, about nine tenths were seen once. This specimen consisted of ileum tissue, obtained about 28 weeks after intestinal transplant. The receptors here all came from a human patient who received an intestinal transplant, so some T cells may come from the graft donor. Each CDR3 is given with its conserved first and last residue. D genes are given only for firm matches. Clone size is not always given. Where it is, it says once, few, many or a class for expanded clones.

J	size	V	D	CDR3	DNA
TRBJ2-1	NA	TRBV30	TRBD2	CAWSRGGIYNEQFF	TGTGCCTGGAGTCGCGGGGGGATTTACAATGAGCAGTTCTTC
TRBJ1-5	NA	TRBV6-1	NA	CASSESGWDNQPQHF	TGTGCCAGCAGTGAATCAGGGTGGGACAATCAGCCCCAGCATTTT
TRBJ2-6	NA	TRBV5-1	NA	CASADDSGANVLTF	TGCGCCAGCGCGGATGACTCTGGGGCCAACGTCCTGACTTTC
TRBJ1-1	NA	TRBV6-1	NA	CASSEPLNTEAFF	TGTGCCAGCAGTGAACCTTTGAACACTGAAGCTTTCTTT
TRBJ1-1	NA	TRBV27	NA	CASSSRPGATEAFF	TGTGCCAGCAGTTCCCGCCCCGGGGCCACTGAAGCTTTCTTT
TRBJ1-6	NA	TRBV6-5	TRBD1	CASSTGGKINSPLHF	TGTGCCAGCAGTACAGGGGGCAAGATAAATTCACCCCTCCACTTT
TRBJ1-3	NA	TRBV7-9	NA	CASSLGGSGNTIYF	TGTGCCAGCAGCTTAGGTGGCTCTGGAAACACCATATATTTT
TRBJ1-6	NA	TRBV6-1	NA	CASERPGVSPLHF	TGTGCCAGCGAGAGGCCAGGGGTATCACCCCTCCACTTT
TRBJ1-1	few	TRBV29-1	NA	CSVDLGNTEAFF	TGCAGCGTTGATCTGGGGAACACTGAAGCTTTCTTT
TRBJ1-2	few	TRBV19	NA	CASSLSGDYYGYTF	TGTGCCAGTAGTCTGTCGGGGGACTACTATGGCTACACCTTC
TRBJ2-7	NA	TRBV6-5	NA	CASSYGQREAYEQYF	TGTGCCAGCAGTTACGGGCAGAGAGAAGCCTACGAGCAGTACTTC
TRBJ2-7	NA	TRBV5-1	NA	CASSLESTPLYEQYF	TGCGCCAGCAGCTTGGAGAGCACCCCGCTCTACGAGCAGTACTTC
TRBJ2-2	NA	TRBV9	NA	CASSVLPGELFF	TGTGCCAGCAGCGTATTGCCCGGGGAGCTGTTTTTT
TRBJ1-1	NA	TRBV18	NA	CASSPGLNTEAFF	TGTGCCAGCTCACCAGGGCTGAACACTGAAGCTTTCTTT
TRBJ1-2	NA	TRBV9	NA	CASSVATSNYGYTF	TGTGCCAGCAGCGTAGCTACGTCGAACTATGGCTACACCTTC
TRBJ2-2	NA	TRBV5-1	TRBD1	CATTDRVGNTGELFF	TGCGCCACTACGGACAGGGTGGGGAACACCGGGGAGCTGTTTTTT
TRBJ2-1	NA	TRBV5-1	TRBD1	CASSFFSTGGNNEQFF	TGCGCCAGCAGCTTCTTCTCGACAGGGGGAAACAATGAGCAGTTCTTC
TRBJ2-3	NA	TRBV29-1	NA	CSFRSPGTDTQYF	TGCAGCTTCCGGTCCCCCGGCACAGATACGCAGTATTTT
TRBJ1-3	once	TRBV18	NA	CASSPQHGTSGNTIYF	TGTGCCAGCTCACCACAGCACGGAACCTCTGGAAACACCATATATTTT
TRBJ1-5	NA	TRBV28	NA	CASSLVVNQPQHF	TGTGCCAGCAGCTTAGTGGTCAATCAGCCCCAGCATTTT
TRBJ2-2	NA	TRBV5-1	NA	CASSSTASSVNTGELFF	TGCGCCAGCAGCTCAACCGCTAGCTCCGTTAACACCGGGGAGCTGTTTTTT
TRBJ2-2	once	TRBV19	TRBD1	CASSVGGTNTGELFF	TGTGCCAGTAGCGTAGGGGGCACGAACACCGGGGAGCTGTTTTTT
TRBJ2-5	NA	TRBV4-1	TRBD2	CASSQGPTSQTQYF	TGCGCCAGCAGCCAAGGGCCGACTAGCCAGACCCAGTACTTC
TRBJ2-7	NA	TRBV5-1	TRBD2	CASRLGTSAYEQYF	TGCGCCAGCAGACTTGGGACTAGCGCCTACGAGCAGTACTTC
TRBJ1-3	NA	TRBV28	NA	CASSSLVGSGNTIYF	TGTGCCAGCAGTTCCCTTGTAGGGAGTGGAAACACCATATATTTT
TRBJ2-1	NA	TRBV28	NA	CASSLALGEQFF	TGTGCCAGCAGTCTCGCTTTGGGAGAGCAGTTCTTC
TRBJ2-5	NA	TRBV5-1	TRBD1	CASSLGTGGETQYF	TGCGCCAGCAGCCTGGGGACAGGGGGGGAGACCCAGTACTTC
TRBJ2-3	NA	TRBV4-1	TRBD2	CASSLSTSGGGTDTQYF	TGCGCCAGCAGCCTCTCCACTAGCGGGGGGGGCACAGATACGCAGTATTTT
TRBJ1-2	NA	TRBV19	TRBD1	CASLSGTGKMYTF	TGTGCCAGTCTTTCGGGGACAGGAAAGATGTACACCTTC
TRBJ1-1	NA	TRBV10-3	TRBD1	CAISADRRSTTEAFF	TGTGCCATCAGTGCGGACAGGAGGTCGACCACTGAAGCTTTCTTT
TRBJ2-4	NA	TRBV9	TRBD2	CASSVGLAGDGWGNIQYF	TGTGCCAGCAGCGTAGGACTAGCGGGAGATGGGTGGGGAAACATTCAGTACTTC
TRBJ2-3	NA	TRBV5-1	NA	CASSDRDFSSDTQYF	TGCGCCAGCAGCGACCGGGACTTTAGTTCAGATACGCAGTATTTT
TRBJ2-1	NA	TRBV10-3	NA	CAISESSGDQFF	TGTGCCATCAGTGAGTCTTCGGGGGACCAGTTCTTC
TRBJ1-5	NA	TRBV2	NA	CASGGGFQAQHF	TGTGCCAGCGGCGGGGGGTTTCAAGCCCAGCATTTT
TRBJ1-1	NA	TRBV27	NA	CASSPLTSHTEAFF	TGTGCCAGCAGTCCGCTAACGAGTCACACTGAAGCTTTCTTT
TRBJ1-1	NA	TRBV28	TRBD1	CASQTRSPGQWDRGPEAFF	TGTGCCAGCCAGACGAGAAGCCCGGGACAGTGGGACCGAGGCCCTGAAGCTTTCTTT
TRBJ2-3	NA	TRBV7-9	NA	CASSLVTGADTQYF	TGTGCCAGCAGCTTAGTAACGGGGGCAGATACGCAGTATTTT